The rows below give T cell receptor beta chains drawn from one sample of a study of shared clonotypes between healthy human individuals. Profiling relied on immunoSEQ multiplex PCR, and the TCRdb table lists in-frame clones only, not all of them. The repertoire holds a few million clones, roughly 93% seen once, with 0.39% in the top ten. Sequenced input: naive CD4+ T cells from PBMCs. The receptors shown here come from a man aged 18 to 30 in good health. Some clones in this sample may be carry-over from other donors' samples. The CDR3 runs from the conserved cysteine through the conserved F or W. A D gene is named only where the DNA matches it firmly. Some rows have no size entry. The others give once, few or many, or a class for an expanded clone.

v_call	d_call	j_call	clone_size	cdr3_nt	cdr3_aa
TRBV27	TRBD1	TRBJ2-2	-	TGTGCCAGCAGTTTTAGAGGGACAGGGCACTACACCGGGGAGCTGTTTTTT	CASSFRGTGHYTGELFF
TRBV6-4	TRBD2	TRBJ2-7	-	TGTGCCAGACTGGGTCTGGCGGGAGGGGCTTCCTACGAGCAGTACTTC	CARLGLAGGASYEQYF
TRBV10-2	-	TRBJ1-5	-	TGCGCCAGCCGCCCAACACAGGGCAATCAGCCCCAGCATTTT	CASRPTQGNQPQHF
TRBV5-1	-	TRBJ2-5	-	TGCGCCAGCAGCTTCTTCGGAGAGACCCAGTACTTC	CASSFFGETQYF
TRBV4-3	-	TRBJ1-2	-	TGCGCCAGCAGCCAAGAACTTTGGGCAGCGTATGGCTACACCTTC	CASSQELWAAYGYTF
TRBV28	TRBD1	TRBJ1-5	once	TGTGCCAGCAAGGGGGCCCTGGGTCAGCCCCAGCATTTT	CASKGALGQPQHF
TRBV18	-	TRBJ2-7	-	TGTGCCAGCTCAGGCGCCGGAGCCTACGAGCAGTACTTC	CASSGAGAYEQYF
TRBV5-8	TRBD1	TRBJ1-4	-	TGTGCCAGCAGCCCCTCGGGACAGCGAGATGAAAAACTGTTTTTT	CASSPSGQRDEKLFF
TRBV6-1	-	TRBJ1-2	-	TGTGCCAGCAGAGAAAGGGACCGTCCCGTAGCAAACTATGGCTACACCTTC	CASRERDRPVANYGYTF
TRBV28	-	TRBJ1-2	-	TGTGCCAGCAGTTTAACAGACAACTATGGCTACACCTTC	CASSLTDNYGYTF
TRBV6-6	TRBD1	TRBJ1-2	once	TGTGCCAGCAGTTTTACAGGGGGTAATGGCTACACCTTC	CASSFTGGNGYTF
TRBV5-1	-	TRBJ2-5	-	TGCGCCAGCAGCTTGGCAGGGTTCTCCGAGACCCAGTACTTC	CASSLAGFSETQYF
TRBV5-1	-	TRBJ2-1	-	TGCGCCAGCAGCTTGGGGGGACTTAATTACAATGAGCAGTTCTTC	CASSLGGLNYNEQFF
TRBV28	-	TRBJ1-2	-	TGTGCCAGCAGCCAAGGGAAGGGAAGGGGAAACTATGGCTACACCTTC	CASSQGKGRGNYGYTF
TRBV10-1	TRBD1	TRBJ2-2	-	TGCGCCAGCAGTGACACAGGGGCATCCGGGGAGCTGTTTTTT	CASSDTGASGELFF
TRBV6-5	-	TRBJ1-1	-	TGTGCCAGCAGTTACGAGTTAAACACTGAAGCTTTCTTT	CASSYELNTEAFF
TRBV7-2	TRBD1	TRBJ1-1	-	TGTGCCAGCAGCTTAAGGGACAGGGGCGCCATTGGGCCTGAAGCTTTCTTT	CASSLRDRGAIGPEAFF
TRBV6-1	-	TRBJ2-7	-	TGTGCCAGCAGTGAAGTAGGGACGGTAACCTACGAGCAGTACTTC	CASSEVGTVTYEQYF
TRBV10-3	TRBD2	TRBJ2-3	once	TGTGCCATCAGCCAGGGACTAGCGGGCACAGATACGCAGTATTTT	CAISQGLAGTDTQYF
TRBV7-2	-	TRBJ2-7	-	TGTGCCAGCAGCTTAGCGTCAGGTAGGGTGGACGAGCAGTACTTC	CASSLASGRVDEQYF
TRBV12-5	TRBD2	TRBJ2-1	-	TGTGCTAGTGGTTTGGAAGCTAGCGGGAGCCAGCAGTTCTTC	CASGLEASGSQQFF
TRBV28	TRBD1	TRBJ1-2	-	TGTGCCAGCAGTCTCCGCGGGACAGGGGGTGGCTATGGCTACACCTTC	CASSLRGTGGGYGYTF
TRBV4-2	-	TRBJ2-1	-	TGTGCCAGCAGCCAAGAAGGTGTGGGGTGGGTATCCTACAATGAGCAGTTCTTC	CASSQEGVGWVSYNEQFF
TRBV2	TRBD1	TRBJ1-5	-	TGTGCCAGCAGTCCTGACAGGGCTCGCAATCAGCCCCAGCATTTT	CASSPDRARNQPQHF
TRBV11-2	TRBD1	TRBJ2-7	-	TGTGCCAGCAGGTCTCCGGGACAGGCTTCCTACGAGCAGTACTTC	CASRSPGQASYEQYF
TRBV9	TRBD1	TRBJ1-1	-	TGTGCCAGCAGCGTAGGACAGGGGGCGACTGAAGCTTTCTTT	CASSVGQGATEAFF
TRBV28	-	TRBJ2-3	-	TGTGCCAGCAGTTCGGAGAAGAGAACGCGTGATACGCAGTATTTT	CASSSEKRTRDTQYF
TRBV28	TRBD1	TRBJ1-1	few	TGTGCCGGCCGGACAGGGGCAGGGACTGAAGCTTTCTTT	CAGRTGAGTEAFF